Detailed here is one TCR beta chain. The antigen remains unidentified. Germline V gene lookup returns CDR1 LGHNA and CDR2 YNFKEQ. The CDR3 totals 13 residues. V dropped 0 bases and J dropped 6 bases, with 9 bases sitting between them. The sample is drawn from a study of graft-versus-host responses after intestinal transplantation. Looking at the study overall: Induction with anti-thymocyte globulin, then tacrolimus and steroids for approximately three years, was given to all recipients.

Findings and caveats of the study: GvH clones were identified in recipient marrow, with some first appearing in ileum or blood.

Libraries were prepared by immunoSEQ multiplex PCR; TCRdb keeps only in-frame clonotypes and omits some of them. The table shows about 90,000 clones, with under 85% occurring only once. This TCR derives from a human donor who received an intestinal transplant. The J gene is TRBJ2-7, the V gene TRBV4-2; unclear D gene. Sequenced material: unstimulated CD8+ T cells sorted from spleen or lymph node cells, taken before intestinal transplant. CDR3 region: CASSQERRCEQYF. For the CDR3, the DNA is TGTGCCAGCAGCCAAGAAAGGCGGTGCGAGCAGTACTTC.